This TCR beta chain is from a study of blood T cell repertoires in COVID-19. V lost 4 bases and J 8 bases, leaving 17 bases between the germline ends. The CDR3 is 14 residues long. Germline V lookup: CDR1 SNHLY, CDR2 FYNNEI. Patients in Seattle were enrolled during active infection, then followed longitudinally. The data were produced by immunoSEQ multiplex PCR, yet TCRdb's version contains in-frame clones alone and is incomplete. Of 300,000 or so clones listed, 80% to 95% are singletons. The chain employs TRBV2 and TRBJ1-2, with D maybe TRBD1 (6 bases). The sample taken for sequencing was peripheral blood. The sequence was collected from a woman under 40 with COVID-19, enrolled during active disease. For the CDR3, the DNA is TGTGCCAGCAGTGGGAACAGGGACCTATGGGGCTACACCTTC. Amino acid sequence: CASSGNRDLWGYTF. Full variable domain (rest looked up from reference TRBV2 and TRBJ1-2): EPEVTQTPSHQVTQMGQEVILRCVPISNHLYFYWYRQILGQKVEFLVSFYNNEISEKSEIFDDQFSVERPDGSNFTLKIRSTKLEDSAMYFCASSGNRDLWGYTFGSGTRLTVV.